The next 21 T cell receptor beta chains were all read from a single sample in a study of Ad26.COV2.S vaccination and SARS-CoV-2 variants (dated by TCRdb to the early 2020s). The library was built by means of the immunoSEQ multiplex PCR assay. The table comes from immuneACCESS by way of TCRdb, which keeps in-frame sequences with V and J called. Part of the clones is missing from these tables; in studies checked, under half for an unresolved V gene and the rest for unknown reasons. This sample comprises around 420,000 clones, roughly 90% of them detected only once. The ten largest clones take up about 4% of the sample. The treatment or condition tag for this specimen amounts to: roughly 20 received Ad26.COV2.S at low or high dose, single or two shots; several received placebo; per-sample allocation not given. For vaccine and placebo recipients, repertoires were sequenced using samples collected on day 63 after the first injection.

Source: peripheral blood, taken in a trial of Ad26.COV2.S vaccine versus placebo. Source of these receptors: a person aged 18-60 years who received the Ad26.COV2.S COVID-19 vaccine or a placebo.

The chain links TRBV4-3 to TRBJ2-7, with 10 bases that match TRBD1. V lost 4 bases and J lost 5; bases outside the gene matches: 8. Germline values: CDR1 LGHNA, CDR2 YSLEER. The CDR3 runs to 15 residues. The CDR3 nucleotides read TGCGCCAGCAGCCCGAAGGGACAGGGGATCGACGAGCAGTACTTC. Translating it yields CASSPKGQGIDEQYF.

The rearrangement links TRBV12-3 or TRBV12-4 to TRBJ2-7; no definite D call. CDR3 length: 13 residues. Trimming shortened V by 2 bases and J by 3 bases, and 8 bases separated the two germline ends. This CDR3 is CASSLNAFYEQYF. The CDR3 DNA reads as TGTGCCAGCAGTTTAAACGCCTTCTACGAGCAGTACTTC.

The chain carries TRBV9 and TRBJ2-7; 11 nucleotides align to TRBD2. V dropped 5 bases and J dropped 2; count of bases not matched to a gene: 3. The germline V gene encodes CDR1 SGDLS and CDR2 YYNGEE. The CDR3 consists of 14 residues. This CDR3 is CASSPSGGPYEQYF. Written as DNA, the CDR3 is TGTGCCAGCAGTCCTAGCGGGGGGCCCTACGAGCAGTACTTC.

The chain carries TRBV25-1 and TRBJ2-1; 12 bases align to TRBD2. CDR3 size: 15 residues. CDR1 is MGHDK and CDR2 is SYGVNS in the germline V gene. The junction had 3 bases not matched to a gene; V was cut back by 2 bases and J by 7 bases. CDR3 sequence reads: CASSELAGGRNEQFF. CDR3 DNA sequence: TGTGCCAGCAGTGAACTAGCGGGGGGGCGTAATGAGCAGTTCTTC.

The chain joins TRBV6-1 to TRBJ2-3; either TRBD1 or TRBD2 may supply D (5 bases each). The V gene's germline CDR1 is MNHNS and CDR2 SASEGT. Trimming took 2 bases from V and 4 from J, leaving 19 bases between them. This CDR3 is 17 amino acids long. CDR3: CASSERSSRVRADTQYF. The CDR3 DNA reads TGTGCCAGCAGTGAAAGGTCTAGCAGGGTAAGGGCAGATACGCAGTATTTT.

This clone has only a few counts. This chain links TRBV6-5 with TRBJ1-6; 7 bases match TRBD1. V lost 6 bases to trimming and J lost 8 bases; unmatched junction nucleotides: 4. The CDR3 extends over 13 amino acids. Germline loops: CDR1 MNHEY, CDR2 SVGAGI. CDR3 residues: CASRYRGDSPLHF. In DNA, the CDR3 is TGTGCCAGCAGGTACAGGGGTGATTCACCCCTCCACTTT.

This clone was recorded once. The chain employs TRBV6-5 and TRBJ2-5; no clear D gene. The CDR3 totals 15 residues. Germline lookup yields CDR1 MNHEY and CDR2 SVGAGI. V lost 2 bases to trimming and J lost 1 base, with 11 bases between them. DNA of the CDR3: TGTGCCAGCAGTTACATATGGGCAGGCCAAGAGACCCAGTACTTC. As protein: CASSYIWAGQETQYF.

This chain joins TRBV5-6 and TRBJ1-2, with TRBD1 matching over 8 bases. The V segment lost 4 bases and the J segment 5 bases; nucleotides outside the gene matches: 4. The CDR3 consists of 13 residues. Germline V CDR1 and CDR2: SGHDT, YYEEEE. The CDR3 DNA reads as TGTGCCAGCAGCCCGACAGGGGTGTATGGCTACACCTTC. Its protein is CASSPTGVYGYTF. The full variable domain, in which reference TRBV5-6 and TRBJ1-2 provide the parts outside the CDR3, is DAGVTQSPTHLIKTRGQQVTLRCSPKSGHDTVSWYQQALGQGPQFIFQYYEEEERQRGNFPDRFSGHQFPNYSSELNVNALLLGDSALYLCASSPTGVYGYTFGSGTRLTVV.

V usage is TRBV28 and J usage is TRBJ1-6, with a possible D match to TRBD1 (5 bases). The V end was cut by 6 bases, the J end by 8 bases, with 8 bases between. The CDR3 has 12 amino acids. CDR1 MDHEN and CDR2 SYDVKM come from the germline V gene. Here the CDR3 DNA reads TGTGCCAGCAGGCTACAGGATTCACCCCTCCACTTT. The encoded protein is CASRLQDSPLHF.

This clone was recorded only once. The rearrangement links TRBV6-5 to TRBJ2-5; D is possibly TRBD2 (6 bases). The CDR3 consists of 14 residues. V was clipped by 0 bases and J by 2 bases, with 7 bases between them. Germline V gene sequence: CDR1 MNHEY, CDR2 SVGAGI. The CDR3 nucleotides are TGTGCCAGCAGTTACTCTGGAGGGCAAGAGACCCAGTACTTC. It yields the protein CASSYSGGQETQYF.

The chain combines TRBV4-3 with TRBJ2-3; D unclear. The CDR3 is 15 amino acids. The V gene's germline CDR1 is LGHNA and CDR2 YSLEER. V was cut by 1 base and J by 5 bases, with 13 bases left in between. This CDR3 is CASSQGVFRRDTQYF. CDR3 in DNA: TGCGCCAGCAGCCAAGGGGTCTTCAGGAGAGATACGCAGTATTTT.

This rearrangement joins TRBV5-4 to TRBJ2-7; D may match TRBD1 or TRBD2 (6 bases each). The germline V gene has CDR1 SGHNT and CDR2 YYREEE (reference sequence). Trimming stripped 6 bases from V and 4 bases from J, with 23 bases between. The CDR3 totals 16 residues. CDR3: CASTPMWGAYLYEQYF. The CDR3 coding sequence is TGTGCCAGCACCCCTATGTGGGGGGCCTATTTATACGAGCAGTACTTC.

This clone was seen only once. Other DNA sequences in this sample translate to the same CDR3. The chain recombines TRBV28 with TRBJ2-7; D possibly corresponds to TRBD1 (6 bases). Germline V gene lookup returns CDR1 MDHEN and CDR2 SYDVKM. CDR3 length: 14 amino acids. Trimming pared 4 bases from V and 1 base from J, leaving 11 bases between. The CDR3 sequence is CASSSPGQSYEQYF. DNA of the CDR3: TGTGCCAGCAGTTCCCCGGGACAATCCTACGAGCAGTACTTC.

Here the CDR3 DNA reads TGTGCCAGCAGTTTATTTCTCCGGGCCACGCTCTACGAGCAGTACTTC. It codes for CASSLFLRATLYEQYF. The chain is built from TRBV28 and TRBJ2-7, with D unresolved. V lost 1 base to trimming and J lost 3 bases, with 16 bases between them. CDR3 length: 16 residues. Germline CDR1 is MDHEN and CDR2 is SYDVKM.

V usage is TRBV5-4 and J usage is TRBJ2-7; D may correspond to TRBD1 or TRBD2 (5 bases each). This CDR3 is 14 amino acids long. CDR1 SGHNT and CDR2 YYREEE come from the germline V gene (reference sequence). Trimming took off 3 bases at V and 4 bases at J, with 14 bases between the two ends. CDR3: CASSSGPHGYEQYF. The CDR3 nucleotides are TGTGCCAGCAGCTCGGGACCTCATGGGTACGAGCAGTACTTC.

A single count supports this clone. The rearrangement links TRBV2 to TRBJ2-5; D may match TRBD1 or TRBD2 (6 bases each). This CDR3 has 14 residues. Germline V gene lookup returns CDR1 SNHLY and CDR2 FYNNEI. V lost 4 bases and J lost 5, with 14 bases in between. CDR3 nucleotide sequence: TGTGCCAGCAGTGTAAATGGGGGGCTCGAGACCCAGTACTTC. Translation gives CASSVNGGLETQYF.

This chain links TRBV5-6 with TRBJ1-1; D unclear. The CDR3 is 11 amino acids. Germline CDR1 SGHDT, CDR2 YYEEEE. V was shortened by 0 bases and J by 11 bases, with 8 bases between the two germline ends. The CDR3 DNA is TGTGCCAGCAGCTTGGGCGTCGGGGCTTTCTTT. Translated: CASSLGVGAFF. The full variable domain, with the rest looked up from reference TRBV5-6 and TRBJ1-1, is DAGVTQSPTHLIKTRGQQVTLRCSPKSGHDTVSWYQQALGQGPQFIFQYYEEEERQRGNFPDRFSGHQFPNYSSELNVNALLLGDSALYLCASSLGVGAFFGQGTRLTVV.

The V call is TRBV4-2, the J call TRBJ1-3; D remains unclear. Trimming pared 0 bases from V and 3 bases from J, leaving 9 bases between. The CDR3 has 15 residues. Germline assignment: CDR1 LGHNA and CDR2 YNFKEQ. The CDR3 DNA sequence: TGTGCCAGCAGCCAAGATCTGGGCTATGGAAACACCATATATTTT. Protein product: CASSQDLGYGNTIYF.

The chain carries TRBV15 and TRBJ2-3, with a possible D match to TRBD1 (6 bases). Germline V CDR1 and CDR2: LNHNV, YYDKDF (reference sequence). Trimming removed 8 bases at V and 1 base at J, with 10 bases between. CDR3 length: 13 amino acids. CDR3 in DNA: TGTGCCACCCGGGCAGGGGGCACAGATACGCAGTATTTT. Its translation is CATRAGGTDTQYF.

This chain links TRBV7-2 with TRBJ2-5, with D possibly called TRBD1 or TRBD2 (5 bases each). Germline V gene sequence: CDR1 SGHTA, CDR2 FQGNSA. The CDR3 is 15 residues long. V was pared by 4 bases and J by 4 bases, with 16 bases between. The CDR3 protein is CASSYGTEKRETQYF. In DNA, the CDR3 is TGTGCCAGCAGCTATGGGACCGAAAAACGAGAGACCCAGTACTTC.

The V gene is TRBV30, the J gene TRBJ2-5, with 7 bases lining up with TRBD2. The ends lost 1 base at V and 0 bases at J; junction bases unmatched: 5. Germline V gives CDR1 GTSNPN, CDR2 SVGIG (reference sequence). This CDR3 is built from 15 residues. CDR3 in amino acids: CAWSARGGNQETQYF. CDR3 nucleotide sequence: TGTGCCTGGAGTGCCCGGGGAGGGAACCAAGAGACCCAGTACTTC.